This is a list of T cell receptor beta chains from one sample in a study of cytomegalovirus exposure and HLA in healthy donors. The repertoire was sequenced with immunoSEQ multiplex PCR; TCRdb's copy has only in-frame clones and lacks some. The data contain over 75,000 clones, roughly 67% of them singletons. Sequenced sample: PBMCs. Source of these receptors: a human donor in good health. The CDR3 runs from the conserved cysteine through the conserved F or W. D genes are given only for firm matches. Clone size appears in some rows only: once, few, many, or a class for an expanded clone.

v_gene	j_gene	len	d_gene	abundance	CDR3nt	CDR3aa
TRBV6-4	TRBJ1-5	16	NA	few	TGTGCCAGCAGTGACTCGAGGGCAGGGGGCAATCAGCCCCAGCATTTT	CASSDSRAGGNQPQHF
TRBV6-5	TRBJ2-2	15	TRBD2	NA	TGTGCCAGCAGTTACGGCGGGGGGGCACACGGGGAGCTGTTTTTT	CASSYGGGAHGELFF
TRBV6-5	TRBJ1-2	16	NA	NA	TGTGCCAGCAGTTACCTAGGTGGCAGGGGTGCCAATGGCTACACCTTC	CASSYLGGRGANGYTF
TRBV6-5	TRBJ2-5	15	NA	few	TGTGCCAGCAGTTACCGAGATGGCAGGCAAGAGACCCAGTACTTC	CASSYRDGRQETQYF
TRBV6-1	TRBJ2-7	14	TRBD2	NA	TGTGCCAGCAGTGAGTCTAGCGGGGGTTACGAGCAGTACTTC	CASSESSGGYEQYF
TRBV11-3	TRBJ1-3	14	TRBD1	NA	TGTGCCAGCAGCTGGGACAGCTCTGGAAACACCATATATTTT	CASSWDSSGNTIYF
TRBV11-3	TRBJ2-5	16	TRBD1	NA	TGTGCCAGCAGCTTGGGACAGGGAAGAAACCAAGAGACCCAGTACTTC	CASSLGQGRNQETQYF
TRBV5-6	TRBJ2-7	14	NA	NA	TGTGCCAGCAGCTTGGAGCAGGGCCGCGGTGAGCAGTACTTC	CASSLEQGRGEQYF
TRBV6-5	TRBJ1-1	14	TRBD1	few	TGTGCCAGCAGTCGCCAGACAGGGGGGACTGAAGCTTTCTTT	CASSRQTGGTEAFF
TRBV6-6	TRBJ1-5	13	NA	NA	TGTGCCAGCAGCCGGGACATTAATCAGCCCCAGCATTTT	CASSRDINQPQHF
TRBV7-4	TRBJ2-7	19	NA	NA	TGTGCCAGCAGCCCTAGGCCCCGCCGGCAGGGGTCGAACTCCTACGAGCAGTACTTC	CASSPRPRRQGSNSYEQYF
TRBV5-1	TRBJ2-2	14	NA	NA	TGCGCCAGCAGCTTGGCCGGGGGAGCCGGGGAGCTGTTTTTT	CASSLAGGAGELFF
TRBV9	TRBJ2-7	14	TRBD1	NA	TGTGCCAGCAGCTCCCGGGACAGCCCCTACGAGCAGTACTTC	CASSSRDSPYEQYF
TRBV15	TRBJ1-2	13	NA	once	TGTGCCACCAGCAGAGATCCAGGGATCGGCTACACCTTC	CATSRDPGIGYTF
TRBV5-6	TRBJ2-5	15	TRBD1	NA	TGTGCCAGCAGAAACCGGGACAGGAGACGGGAGACCCAGTACTTC	CASRNRDRRRETQYF